One and the same sample provided the 28 T cell receptor beta chains below, sequenced in a study of post-analysis software for immune sequencing data (dated by TCRdb to about 2015). The library was prepared using PCR. Data came from an Illumina HiSeq 2500. To reduce PCR and sequencing biases, unique molecular identifiers were built into the TCR beta cDNA libraries. Starting from the raw public reads, TCRdb applied fastp trimming at Q25, assembled clones with MiXCR and retained in-frame beta chains. Rows are unified per CDR3 protein, each entry keeping the most common DNA and genes. This sample is represented by about 560,000 distinct CDR3 sequences; roughly 45% of them were singletons. The top ten clonotypes cover under 2% of the sample. Their specific antigens are unknown. Overall results and qualifications from the work: Several TRBV segments, including TRBV5-6, TRBV5-1 and TRBV20-1, were significantly more frequent in patients than controls.

Material for sequencing was blood. All receptors derive from a girl aged 5-17 years with multiple sclerosis.

A single count supports this clonotype. The gene calls are TRBV30 and TRBJ2-3; D gene uncertain. The germline V and J ends were trimmed by 2 bases and 2 bases, with 5 bases remaining between them. The CDR3 is 12 amino acids. Germline V gene lookup returns CDR1 GTSNPN and CDR2 SVGIG (reference sequence). CDR3 amino acids: CAWSPNTDTQYF. The CDR3 DNA reads as TGTGCCTGGAGTCCGAACACAGATACGCAGTATTTT.

This clonotype was detected only a few times. The chain uses TRBV6-5 and TRBJ1-2, with D tentatively TRBD1 (5 bases). Deletions cut 8 bases from V and 6 bases from J, with 13 bases between. There are 12 residues in the CDR3. From germline, CDR1 is MNHEY and CDR2 SVGAGI. DNA for the CDR3: TGTGCCAGCTCGCCTTGGGGGGATGGCTACACCTTC. It is translated as CASSPWGDGYTF.

V usage is TRBV5-1 and J usage is TRBJ2-2, with D perhaps TRBD2 (6 bases). The CDR3 contains 16 residues. The V end lost 4 bases, the J end lost 4 bases, and 17 bases lay between the germline ends. Looked up from germline, CDR1 is SGHRS and CDR2 is YFSETQ. The CDR3 DNA follows: TGCGCCAGCAGCCCCGTAGGCGGGGTCGGCACCGGGGAGCTGTTTTTT. This gives the protein CASSPVGGVGTGELFF.

The V and J genes are TRBV4-1 and TRBJ1-4; no clear D. Between the trimmed V and J ends, which lost 3 bases and 7 bases, there was a span of 18 bases. CDR1 and CDR2 (germline): MGHRA, YSYEKL. The CDR3 loop spans 16 amino acids. As DNA, the CDR3 is TGCGCCAGCAGCCAGGCCGGGAGCCCAAGCGGTGAAAAACTGTTTTTT. This sequence encodes CASSQAGSPSGEKLFF.

This clonotype was seen a handful of times. V usage is TRBV12-3 or TRBV12-4 and J usage is TRBJ1-2, with D possibly TRBD1 on 5 matching bases. V lost 4 bases, J lost 6 bases, and 15 bases lay in between. CDR3 length: 14 amino acids. CDR3 in amino acids: CASSSPIVQDGYTF. CDR3 coding DNA: TGTGCCAGCAGTTCCCCGATAGTACAGGATGGCTACACCTTC.

This sequence joins TRBV6-2 or TRBV6-3 and TRBJ2-1; D is unclear. Germline CDR1 MNHEY, CDR2 SVGEGT. CDR3 length equals 19 residues. Trimming shortened V by 4 bases and J by 0 bases, and 22 bases separated the two germline ends. The CDR3 DNA reads as TGTGCCAGCAGTTCTCGGCTGCTTTCAATGCAGAGCTCCTACAATGAGCAGTTCTTC. This gives the protein CASSSRLLSMQSSYNEQFF.

This clonotype was observed a handful of times. The chain has TRBV10-3 and TRBJ2-7; a weak D match, TRBD1 (6 bases). V dropped 6 bases and J dropped 1 base, with 16 bases sitting between them. From germline, CDR1 is ENHRY and CDR2 SYGVKD. The CDR3 runs 15 residues. The CDR3 nucleotides read TGTGCCATCAGGGACCTTCCCAGGGGATCCTACGAGCAGTACTTC. It encodes CAIRDLPRGSYEQYF.

This clonotype was seen a few times. In nucleotides, the CDR3 is TGCGCCAGCAGCCAAGGCCTTGGGGACCAGTCCAACAATGAGCAGTTCTTC. Its translation: CASSQGLGDQSNNEQFF. This chain links TRBV4-1 with TRBJ2-1; either TRBD1 or TRBD2 may fit D (5 bases each). Germline V gene data show CDR1 as MGHRA and CDR2 as YSYEKL. V dropped 1 base and J dropped 5 bases, with 18 bases sitting between them. The CDR3 runs 17 residues.

With regard to this clonotype: Sequence at one end of the junction differs from germline and may be a read error. The chain uses TRBV7-9 and TRBJ2-3; 8 bases are a match to TRBD1. CDR3 length equals 15 residues. Looked up from germline, CDR1 is SEHNR and CDR2 is FQNEAQ (reference sequence). CDR3 region: CSSSTRDRFPDTQYF. The CDR3 nucleotides are TGTTCCAGCAGTACCCGGGACAGGTTCCCAGATACGCAGTATTTT.

The chain has TRBV5-6 and TRBJ1-2, with 7 bases fitting TRBD1. V gave up 4 bases and J gave up 8 bases; unmatched junction bases: 17. The CDR3 has 16 amino acids. Germline-derived CDR1 and CDR2 are SGHDT and YYEEEE. The CDR3 sequence: CASSQSGTVHVWGYTF. In DNA, the CDR3 is TGTGCCAGCAGCCAATCCGGGACAGTCCATGTGTGGGGCTACACCTTC.

The J gene is TRBJ2-1, the V gene TRBV5-1; 12 positions agree with TRBD2. Germline V gene sequence: CDR1 SGHRS, CDR2 YFSETQ. The CDR3 consists of 18 residues. J lost 5 bases, V lost 0 bases, and 9 bases had no gene match. The CDR3 region has the DNA TGCGCCAGCAGCTTGGCCCTAGCGGGAGGGCCTCGGGACAATGAGCAGTTCTTC. Translated: CASSLALAGGPRDNEQFF.

This chain uses TRBV14 with TRBJ1-1; the D is unclear. Looked up from germline, CDR1 is SGHDN and CDR2 is FVKESK. V was clipped by 4 bases and J by 0 bases, with 12 bases between them. CDR3 length: 15 residues. The CDR3 sequence is CASSPTEIMNTEAFF. The CDR3 DNA is TGTGCCAGCAGCCCCACAGAGATCATGAACACTGAAGCTTTCTTT.

The rearrangement joins TRBV20-1 to TRBJ1-2; D is uncertain. The CDR3 is 12 amino acids. Germline assignment: CDR1 DFQATT and CDR2 SNEGSKA (reference sequence). V shed 3 bases and J shed 1 base, with 6 bases lying between them. The CDR3 coding sequence is TGCAGTGCTAGCAAGAGTAACTATGGCTACACCTTC. The encoded protein is CSASKSNYGYTF.

The chain employs TRBV12-3 or TRBV12-4 and TRBJ2-6, with D possibly matching TRBD2 (5 bases). The CDR3 contains 16 residues. Trimming cost V 3 bases and J 1 base, with 10 bases left between them. This CDR3 is CASSLRVGSGANVLTF. In DNA, the CDR3 is TGTGCCAGCAGTTTGAGGGTTGGTTCTGGGGCCAACGTCCTGACTTTC.

V is TRBV21-1 and J is TRBJ2-6; TRBD1, the table's D call, was not compared with the DNA. TRBV21-1 is flagged as a pseudogene. The CDR3 extends over 18 amino acids. The CDR3 coding sequence is TGTGCCAGCAGACCCGGGGGGCGGATGGATTCTAGGGCCAACGTCCTGACTTTC. Protein sequence: CASRPGGRMDSRANVLTF.

CDR3 nucleotide sequence: TGCGCCAGCAGCTTGGAACAGATAAGCACCGGGGAGCTGTTTTTT. Translation: CASSLEQISTGELFF. This chain links TRBV5-1 with TRBJ2-2; the D is unclear. The CDR3 is made up of 15 amino acids. CDR1 is SGHRS and CDR2 is YFSETQ in the germline V gene. The ends were cut back, 0 bases at V and 4 bases at J, with 10 bases in the middle.

There are a few counts of this clonotype. V is TRBV7-9 and J is TRBJ2-1, with 8 bases matching TRBD2. Germline CDR1 reads SEHNR; CDR2 reads FQNEAQ (reference sequence). This CDR3 is built from 16 residues. J lost 4 bases, V lost 5 bases, and 10 bases had no gene match. CDR3 in amino acids: CASSQTGGAGYNEQFF. Written as DNA, the CDR3 is TGTGCCAGCAGCCAAACGGGAGGGGCGGGGTACAATGAGCAGTTCTTC. The variable domain in full, with the rest retrieved from reference TRBV7-9 and TRBJ2-1, is DTGVSQNPRHKITKRGQNVTFRCDPISEHNRLYWYRQTLGQGPEFLTYFQNEAQLEKSRLLSDRFSAERPKGSFSTLEIQRTEQGDSAMYLCASSQTGGAGYNEQFFGPGTRLTVL.

The gene calls are TRBV5-1 and TRBJ2-6, with 11 bases lining up with TRBD2. Germline trimming cut 3 bases from V and 4 bases from J; bases unmatched to any gene: 18. Germline V lookup: CDR1 SGHRS, CDR2 YFSETQ. The CDR3 contains 21 residues. CDR3 bases: TGCGCCAGCAGCTCAGAACCCCCCCGTAGCGGGGGGGCACGCGGGGCCAACGTCCTGACTTTC. The encoded protein is CASSSEPPRSGGARGANVLTF.

This clonotype was detected only a few times. Written as DNA, the CDR3 is TGTGCCACCAGTGACACTAGCAGGGGCCCAGATACGCAGTATTTT. It codes for CATSDTSRGPDTQYF. The V call is TRBV24-1, the J call TRBJ2-3; D possibly matches TRBD1 or TRBD2 (6 bases each). The CDR3 length is 15 residues. Germline-derived CDR1 and CDR2 are KGHDR and SFDVKD. Deletions cut 4 bases from V and 4 bases from J, with 14 bases between.

The chain is built from TRBV29-1 and TRBJ2-1, with a tentative D call TRBD1 (7 bases). Germline V gene sequence: CDR1 SQVTM, CDR2 ANQGSEA. The CDR3 covers 13 residues. The V end lost 3 bases, the J end lost 7 bases, and 13 bases lay between the germline ends. The CDR3 region is CSVDPTGRNEQFF. The CDR3 DNA sequence: TGCAGCGTTGACCCGACAGGGAGGAATGAGCAGTTCTTC.

In this sample, this clonotype turned up once. The junction does not match germline at one end; this may be a read error. The CDR3, as DNA: TGTGTCAGCAGCGAGCGGGACAGGGCCGGTAGCACCTTC. It codes for CVSSERDRAGSTF. The gene calls are TRBV6-2 or TRBV6-3 and TRBJ1-2; 9 bases line up with TRBD1. CDR1 is MNHEY, CDR2 SVGEGT, per germline. The CDR3 contains 13 residues.

This clonotype was counted a few times. The rearrangement joins TRBV7-2 to TRBJ2-1; no firm D call. Germline values: CDR1 SGHTA, CDR2 FQGNSA. The CDR3 consists of 15 residues. Trimming removed 5 bases from V and 0 bases from J, with 11 bases in between. CDR3 sequence: CASSRLPSSYNEQFF. CDR3 DNA sequence: TGTGCCAGCAGCCGCCTCCCGAGCTCCTACAATGAGCAGTTCTTC.

The chain is built from TRBV29-1 and TRBJ1-1; maybe TRBD1 (5 bases). The V end lost 6 bases, the J end lost 1 base, and 12 bases lay between the germline ends. Germline V CDR1 and CDR2: SQVTM, ANQGSEA. The CDR3 spans 13 residues. CDR3 sequence: CSVSGLANTEAFF. The CDR3 DNA sequence: TGCAGCGTCTCGGGACTGGCGAACACTGAAGCTTTCTTT.

The gene calls are TRBV6-5 and TRBJ2-7; D unclear. CDR1 and CDR2 from the germline V gene are MNHEY and SVGAGI. Between the trimmed V and J ends, which lost 5 bases and 2 bases, there was a span of 7 bases. This CDR3 comprises 12 residues. The CDR3, as DNA: TGTGCCAGCAGTCTGGATGCCTACGAGCAGTACTTC. Protein sequence: CASSLDAYEQYF.

The chain has TRBV5-8 and TRBJ2-3, with D unresolved. There are 14 residues in the CDR3. The V gene's germline CDR1 is SGHTS and CDR2 YDEGEE. V was clipped by 2 bases and J by 5 bases, with 12 bases between them. The CDR3 loop reads CASSLPRAQDTQYF. The CDR3 DNA follows: TGTGCCAGCAGCTTACCCCGGGCCCAAGATACGCAGTATTTT.

The V call is TRBV4-1, the J call TRBJ2-3; D gene ambiguous. Germline CDR1 is MGHRA and CDR2 is YSYEKL. The CDR3 sequence is 16 residues long. Trimming took off 0 bases at V and 5 bases at J, with 15 bases between the two ends. The CDR3, as DNA: TGCGCCAGCAGCCAAGAAGGTCGCGAATGGATAGATACGCAGTATTTT. Translation gives CASSQEGREWIDTQYF.

J is TRBJ2-1 and V is TRBV10-1, with no clear D. The germline V gene encodes CDR1 WNHNN and CDR2 SYGVQD (reference sequence). Trimming cost V 6 bases and J 2 bases, with 14 bases left between them. The CDR3 is 15 amino acids. Here the CDR3 DNA reads TGCGCCAGCAGCGCTAACCTTGGGGCCTACAATGAGCAGTTCTTC. Translated: CASSANLGAYNEQFF.

The chain joins TRBV12-3 or TRBV12-4 to TRBJ2-5; D tentatively fits TRBD1 or TRBD2 (5 bases each). Trimming stripped 5 bases from V and 11 bases from J, with 21 bases between. There are 14 residues in the CDR3. CDR3 bases: TGTGCCAGCAGTCCCCTCGGGACGGTAAATGAGCAGTACTTC. It yields the protein CASSPLGTVNEQYF.